This T cell receptor beta chain was profiled in a study of a mutant IDH1 vaccine in newly diagnosed glioma. For the study at large: Patients, over weeks 1, 3, 5, 7, 11, 15, 19 and 23, received a total of eight vaccinations.

V was pared by 2 bases and J by 8 bases, with 12 bases between. CDR1 and CDR2 from the germline V gene are MNHEY and SMNVEV (reference sequence). The CDR3 contains 13 residues. Generated by immunoSEQ multiplex PCR, the TCRdb table keeps only in-frame clones and is missing some. There are roughly 25,000 clones in the sample; 77% occur only once, and about 9.4% lies in the top ten. Turning to this clone: Antigen specificity is unknown.

Indicated time point: week 5, during vaccination. One vaccine dose held 300 ug of mutant IDH1 20-mer peptide and came with topical imiquimod. This sequence was found in a man between 35 and 55 years old with glioma. This sample comprised PBMCs, obtained from a glioma patient whose treatment included an IDH1 peptide vaccine. The genes are TRBV27 and TRBJ1-2, with D hard to call. The CDR3 region has the DNA TGTGCCAGCAGTTTAAGGCCCGAGACGGGCTACACCTTC. Protein: CASSLRPETGYTF.